The source of this T cell receptor beta chain is a study of blood T cell repertoires in COVID-19. Overall study context: Sources were T cells, B-cell-depleted T cells, or PBMCs; the material itself was cDNA or gDNA.

This CDR3 is built from 14 residues. Germline V gives CDR1 SNHLY, CDR2 FYNNEI. J gave up 1 base and V 3 bases, and 0 bases lay outside the gene matches. Concerning this clone: This sample includes further DNA sequences coding for the same CDR3.

Measured with immunoSEQ multiplex PCR; TCRdb has only the in-frame clones, and not every one. This table has 350,000 to 450,000 clones, 75% to 90% appearing once. V usage is TRBV2 and J usage is TRBJ1-1; 9 positions agree with TRBD1. The source of this sequence is a woman aged 18 to 35 with acute or convalescent COVID-19. Material for sequencing was peripheral blood. The CDR3 is CASSEGQGNTEAFF. The CDR3 nucleotides read TGTGCCAGCAGTGAGGGACAGGGGAACACTGAAGCTTTCTTT.